These T cell receptor beta chains were read from a single sample in a study of blood T cells in healthy people across ages. TCRdb redid the calling of the 5' RACE reads with MiXCR, one entry per CDR3 protein. The sample records 700,000 or so distinct CDR3 sequences, 22% being singletons. The sequenced material came from blood. These receptors all come from a man aged 65 to 79 in good health. Each CDR3 is given with its conserved first and last residue. The order of the fields is J gene, clone size, V gene, D gene, CDR3 protein, CDR3 DNA. A D gene is named only where the DNA matches it firmly. Size values are once, few and many counts, or a class for expanded clones, and some rows have none.

j_call: TRBJ2-7
clone_size: few
v_call: TRBV6-6
d_call: TRBD1
cdr3_aa: CASKRDRGLYEQYF
cdr3_nt: TGTGCCAGCAAACGGGACAGGGGGCTTTACGAGCAGTACTTC

j_call: TRBJ1-4
clone_size: -
v_call: TRBV3-1
d_call: -
cdr3_aa: CASSHARVGSNEKLFF
cdr3_nt: TGTGCCAGCAGCCACGCGCGAGTGGGCAGTAATGAAAAACTGTTTTTT

j_call: TRBJ1-3
clone_size: few
v_call: TRBV14
d_call: -
cdr3_aa: CASSQTTGSSGNTIYF
cdr3_nt: TGTGCCAGCAGTCAAACAACAGGGTCCTCTGGAAACACCATATATTTT

j_call: TRBJ1-2
clone_size: few
v_call: TRBV27
d_call: -
cdr3_aa: CASSQNRVGYTF
cdr3_nt: TGTGCCAGCAGTCAAAACAGGGTAGGCTACACCTTC

j_call: TRBJ2-3
clone_size: many
v_call: TRBV5-1
d_call: -
cdr3_aa: CASRTSTDTQYF
cdr3_nt: TGTGCCAGCAGAACTAGCACAGATACGCAGTATTTT

j_call: TRBJ2-1
clone_size: -
v_call: TRBV9
d_call: TRBD2
cdr3_aa: CASSVLGTSAYNEQFF
cdr3_nt: TGTGCCAGCAGCGTATTAGGGACTAGCGCCTACAATGAGCAGTTCTTC

j_call: TRBJ2-1
clone_size: -
v_call: TRBV6-2/TRBV6-3
d_call: TRBD2
cdr3_aa: CASSYVGLADNEQFF
cdr3_nt: TGTGCCAGCAGTTACGTGGGACTAGCGGACAATGAGCAGTTCTTC

j_call: TRBJ1-1
clone_size: many
v_call: TRBV28
d_call: -
cdr3_aa: CASSPGSNTEAFF
cdr3_nt: TGTGCCAGCAGTCCGGGGTCCAACACTGAAGCTTTCTTT

j_call: TRBJ2-4
clone_size: -
v_call: TRBV7-2
d_call: -
cdr3_aa: CASSPGDILAKNIQYF
cdr3_nt: TGTGCCAGCAGCCCTGGGGACATATTAGCCAAAAACATTCAGTACTTC

j_call: TRBJ1-1
clone_size: -
v_call: TRBV3-1
d_call: -
cdr3_aa: CASSQTRVGTEAFF
cdr3_nt: TGTGCCAGCAGCCAAACCAGGGTGGGCACTGAAGCTTTCTTT

j_call: TRBJ1-2
clone_size: many
v_call: TRBV29-1
d_call: -
cdr3_aa: CSVEGRGRNYGYTF
cdr3_nt: TGCAGCGTTGAAGGACGGGGACGGAACTATGGCTACACCTTC

j_call: TRBJ2-3
clone_size: few
v_call: TRBV7-9
d_call: TRBD2
cdr3_aa: CASSPGLPPPDTQYF
cdr3_nt: TGTGCCAGCAGCCCGGGACTACCGCCCCCAGATACGCAGTATTTT

j_call: TRBJ1-5
clone_size: -
v_call: TRBV11-2
d_call: -
cdr3_aa: CASQKLGGLSNQPQHF
cdr3_nt: TGTGCCAGTCAAAAGTTGGGGGGCCTTAGCAATCAGCCCCAGCATTTT

j_call: TRBJ2-7
clone_size: few
v_call: TRBV7-2
d_call: -
cdr3_aa: CACSPAYEQYF
cdr3_nt: TGTGCCTGCAGCCCAGCTTACGAGCAGTACTTC

j_call: TRBJ2-5
clone_size: few
v_call: TRBV20-1
d_call: -
cdr3_aa: CSGNRRETQYF
cdr3_nt: TGCAGTGGCAACAGGCGAGAGACCCAGTACTTC

j_call: TRBJ1-4
clone_size: few
v_call: TRBV12-3/TRBV12-4
d_call: -
cdr3_aa: CASTHRDITNEKLFF
cdr3_nt: TGTGCCAGCACCCACCGGGACATAACTAATGAAAAACTGTTTTTT

j_call: TRBJ2-7
clone_size: few
v_call: TRBV5-1
d_call: TRBD1
cdr3_aa: CASSLAPGQGAYEQYF
cdr3_nt: TGCGCCAGCAGCTTGGCTCCGGGACAGGGGGCTTACGAGCAGTACTTC

j_call: TRBJ2-5
clone_size: few
v_call: TRBV2
d_call: -
cdr3_aa: CASKDKAQETQYF
cdr3_nt: TGTGCCAGCAAGGACAAGGCGCAAGAGACCCAGTACTTC